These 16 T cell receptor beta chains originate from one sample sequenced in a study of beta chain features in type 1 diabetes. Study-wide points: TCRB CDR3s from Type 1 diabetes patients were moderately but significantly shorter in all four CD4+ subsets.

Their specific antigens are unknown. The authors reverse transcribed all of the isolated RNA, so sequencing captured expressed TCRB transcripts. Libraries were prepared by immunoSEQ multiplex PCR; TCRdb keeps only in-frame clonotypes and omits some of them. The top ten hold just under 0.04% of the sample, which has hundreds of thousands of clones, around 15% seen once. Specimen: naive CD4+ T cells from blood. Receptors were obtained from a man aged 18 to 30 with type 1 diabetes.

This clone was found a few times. The CDR3 reads CAWSPGRDLFF. Written as DNA, the CDR3 is TGTGCCTGGAGCCCTGGACGGGATCTGTTTTTT. The chain is built from TRBV30 and TRBJ1-4; unclear D gene. Per the germline V gene, CDR1 is GTSNPN and CDR2 is SVGIG (reference sequence). V gave up 3 bases and J gave up 14 bases, with 13 bases separating them. CDR3 length: 11 amino acids.

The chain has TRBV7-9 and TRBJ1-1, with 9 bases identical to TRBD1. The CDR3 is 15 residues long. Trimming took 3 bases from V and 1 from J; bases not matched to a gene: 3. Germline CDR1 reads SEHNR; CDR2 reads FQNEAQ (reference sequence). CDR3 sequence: CASSLTGGSNTEAFF. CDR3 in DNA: TGTGCCAGCAGCTTGACAGGGGGATCGAACACTGAAGCTTTCTTT.

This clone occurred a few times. CDR3 bases: TGTGCCAGCAATCCCGACAGGGGATCACGACAGCCCCAGCATTTT. Its translation: CASNPDRGSRQPQHF. J is TRBJ1-5 and V is TRBV28; TRBD1 agrees at 8 bases. Trimming cost V 7 bases and J 7 bases; bases outside gene matches: 12. Looked up from germline, CDR1 is MDHEN and CDR2 is SYDVKM. The CDR3 loop spans 15 amino acids.

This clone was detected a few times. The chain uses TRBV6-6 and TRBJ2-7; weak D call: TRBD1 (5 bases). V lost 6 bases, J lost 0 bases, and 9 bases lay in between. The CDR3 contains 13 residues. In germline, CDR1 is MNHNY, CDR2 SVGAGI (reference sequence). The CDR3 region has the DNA TGTGCCAGCAGACCGACAGCCTCCTACGAGCAGTACTTC. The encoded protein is CASRPTASYEQYF.

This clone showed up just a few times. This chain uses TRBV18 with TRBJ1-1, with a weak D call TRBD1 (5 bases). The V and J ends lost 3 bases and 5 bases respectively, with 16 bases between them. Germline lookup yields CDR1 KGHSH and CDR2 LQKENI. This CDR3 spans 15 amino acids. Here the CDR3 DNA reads TGTGCCAGCTCACCCATCCTACAGGTTGGGACTGAAGCTTTCTTT. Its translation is CASSPILQVGTEAFF.

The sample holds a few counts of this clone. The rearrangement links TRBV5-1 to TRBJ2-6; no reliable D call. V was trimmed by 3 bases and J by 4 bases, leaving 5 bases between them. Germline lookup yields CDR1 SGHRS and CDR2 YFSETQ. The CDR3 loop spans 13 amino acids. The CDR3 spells CASSSEGANVLTF. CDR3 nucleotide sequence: TGCGCCAGCAGCTCCGAGGGGGCCAACGTCCTGACTTTC.

The CDR3, as DNA: TGTGCCAGCAGCTTCTGGAATGGGGCCTTCAACTACAATGAGCAGTTCTTC. This gives the protein CASSFWNGAFNYNEQFF. The chain recombines TRBV5-4 with TRBJ2-1, with D possibly being TRBD1 (5 bases). V gave up 2 bases and J gave up 3 bases, with 18 bases separating them. This CDR3 is 17 amino acids long. CDR1 is SGHNT, CDR2 YYREEE, per germline (reference sequence).

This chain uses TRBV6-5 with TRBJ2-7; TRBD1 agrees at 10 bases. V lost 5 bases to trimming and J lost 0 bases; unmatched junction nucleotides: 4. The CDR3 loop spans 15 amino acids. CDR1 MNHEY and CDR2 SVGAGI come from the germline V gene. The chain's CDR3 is CASSTRTGGSYEQYF. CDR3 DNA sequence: TGTGCCAGCAGTACCCGGACAGGGGGCTCCTACGAGCAGTACTTC.

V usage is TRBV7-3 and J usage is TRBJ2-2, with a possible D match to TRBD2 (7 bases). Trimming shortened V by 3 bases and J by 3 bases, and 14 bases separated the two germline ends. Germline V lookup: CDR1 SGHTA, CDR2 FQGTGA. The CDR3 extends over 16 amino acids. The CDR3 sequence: CASSLPGGKYTGELFF. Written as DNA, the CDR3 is TGTGCCAGCAGCTTGCCGGGGGGCAAATACACCGGGGAGCTGTTTTTT.

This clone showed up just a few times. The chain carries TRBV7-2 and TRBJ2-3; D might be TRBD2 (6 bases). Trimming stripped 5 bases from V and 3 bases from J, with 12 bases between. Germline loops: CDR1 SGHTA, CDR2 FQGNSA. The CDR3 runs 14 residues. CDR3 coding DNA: TGTGCCAGCAGCCGGGCGGGGCAGACAGATACGCAGTATTTT. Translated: CASSRAGQTDTQYF.

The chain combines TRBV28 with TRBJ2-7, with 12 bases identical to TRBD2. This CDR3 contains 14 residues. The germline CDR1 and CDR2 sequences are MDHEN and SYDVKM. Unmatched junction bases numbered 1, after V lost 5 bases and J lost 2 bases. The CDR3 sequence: CASSRLAGAYEQYF. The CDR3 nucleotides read TGTGCCAGCAGTCGACTAGCGGGGGCCTACGAGCAGTACTTC.

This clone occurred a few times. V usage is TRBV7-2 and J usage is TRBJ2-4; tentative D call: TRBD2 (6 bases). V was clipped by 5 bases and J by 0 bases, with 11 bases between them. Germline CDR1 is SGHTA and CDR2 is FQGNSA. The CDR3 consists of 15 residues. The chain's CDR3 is CASSRGDQAKNIQYF. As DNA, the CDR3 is TGTGCCAGCAGCCGCGGGGATCAAGCCAAAAACATTCAGTACTTC.

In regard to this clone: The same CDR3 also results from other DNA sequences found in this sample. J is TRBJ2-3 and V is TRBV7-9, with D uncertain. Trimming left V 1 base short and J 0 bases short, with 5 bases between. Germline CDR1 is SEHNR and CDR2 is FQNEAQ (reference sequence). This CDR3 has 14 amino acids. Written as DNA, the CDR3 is TGTGCCAGCAGCTTAGGCGTGAGCACAGATACGCAGTATTTT. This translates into CASSLGVSTDTQYF. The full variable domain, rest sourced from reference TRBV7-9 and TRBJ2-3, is DTGVSQNPRHKITKRGQNVTFRCDPISEHNRLYWYRQTLGQGPEFLTYFQNEAQLEKSRLLSDRFSAERPKGSFSTLEIQRTEQGDSAMYLCASSLGVSTDTQYFGPGTRLTVL.

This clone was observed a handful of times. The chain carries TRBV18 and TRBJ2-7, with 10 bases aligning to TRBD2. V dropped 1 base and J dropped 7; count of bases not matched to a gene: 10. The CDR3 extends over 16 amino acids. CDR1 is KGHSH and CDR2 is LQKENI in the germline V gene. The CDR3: CASSPRERGGSEEQYF. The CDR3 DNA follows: TGTGCCAGCTCACCACGAGAGCGGGGGGGCTCGGAAGAGCAGTACTTC.

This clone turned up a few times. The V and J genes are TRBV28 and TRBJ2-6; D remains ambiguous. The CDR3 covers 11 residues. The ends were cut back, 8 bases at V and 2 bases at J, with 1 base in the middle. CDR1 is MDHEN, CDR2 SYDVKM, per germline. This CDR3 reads CASAGANVLTF. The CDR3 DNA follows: TGTGCCAGCGCTGGGGCCAACGTCCTGACTTTC.

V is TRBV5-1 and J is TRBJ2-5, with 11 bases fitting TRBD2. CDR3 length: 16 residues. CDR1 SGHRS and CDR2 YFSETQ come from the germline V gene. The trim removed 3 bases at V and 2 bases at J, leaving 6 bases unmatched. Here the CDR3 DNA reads TGCGCCAGCAGCTCACTAGCGGGAGTGAGGCAAGAGACCCAGTACTTC. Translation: CASSSLAGVRQETQYF.